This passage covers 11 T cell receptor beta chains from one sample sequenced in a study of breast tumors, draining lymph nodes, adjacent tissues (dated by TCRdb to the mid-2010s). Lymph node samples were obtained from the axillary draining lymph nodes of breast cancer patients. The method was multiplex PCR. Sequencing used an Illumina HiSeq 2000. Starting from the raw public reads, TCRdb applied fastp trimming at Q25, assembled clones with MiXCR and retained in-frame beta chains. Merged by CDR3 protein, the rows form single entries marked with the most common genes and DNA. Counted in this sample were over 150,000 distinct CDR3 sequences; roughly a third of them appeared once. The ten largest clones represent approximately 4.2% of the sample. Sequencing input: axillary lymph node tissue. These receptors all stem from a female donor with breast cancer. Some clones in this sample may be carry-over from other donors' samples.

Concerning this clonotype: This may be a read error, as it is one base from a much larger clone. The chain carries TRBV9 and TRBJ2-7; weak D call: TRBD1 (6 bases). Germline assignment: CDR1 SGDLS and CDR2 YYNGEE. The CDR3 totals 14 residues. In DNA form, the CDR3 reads TGTGCCAGCAGCGTAGCTCAGGGGCCCTACGAGCAGTCCTTC. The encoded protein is CASSVAQGPYEQSF.

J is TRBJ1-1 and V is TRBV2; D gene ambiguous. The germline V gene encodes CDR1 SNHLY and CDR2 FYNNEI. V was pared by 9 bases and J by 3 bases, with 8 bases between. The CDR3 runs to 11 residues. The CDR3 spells CARERDTEAFF. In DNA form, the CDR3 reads TGTGCCAGAGAGAGGGACACTGAAGCTTTCTTT.

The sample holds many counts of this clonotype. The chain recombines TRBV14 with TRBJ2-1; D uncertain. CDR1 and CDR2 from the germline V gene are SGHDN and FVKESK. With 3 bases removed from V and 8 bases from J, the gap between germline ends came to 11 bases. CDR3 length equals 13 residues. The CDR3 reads CASSQYGLYEQFF. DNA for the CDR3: TGTGCCAGCAGCCAGTACGGCCTTTATGAGCAGTTCTTC.

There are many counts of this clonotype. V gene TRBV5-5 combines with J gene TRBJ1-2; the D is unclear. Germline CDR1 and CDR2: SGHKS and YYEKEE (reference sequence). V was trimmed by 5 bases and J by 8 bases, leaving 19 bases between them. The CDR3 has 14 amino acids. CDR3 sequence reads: CASSFVITVGGYTF. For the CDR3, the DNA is TGTGCCAGCAGTTTTGTTATAACGGTGGGGGGCTACACCTTC.

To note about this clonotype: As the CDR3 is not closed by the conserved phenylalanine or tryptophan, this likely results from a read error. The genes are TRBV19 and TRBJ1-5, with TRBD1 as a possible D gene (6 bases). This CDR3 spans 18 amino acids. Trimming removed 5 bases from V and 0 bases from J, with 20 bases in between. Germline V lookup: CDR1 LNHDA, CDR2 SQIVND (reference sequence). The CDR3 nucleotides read TGTGCCAGTAGTGCGACCGAGACAGGAAACTATAGCAATCAGCCCCAGCATGGT. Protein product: CASSATETGNYSNQPQHG.

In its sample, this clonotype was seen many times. The CDR3 coding sequence is TGTGCCAGCAGCGTTGACAGCAGTTATGGCTACACCTTC. It specifies CASSVDSSYGYTF. The rearrangement uses TRBV7-2 and TRBJ1-2; D is possibly TRBD1 (5 bases). Trimming shortened V by 5 bases and J by 5 bases, and 12 bases separated the two germline ends. CDR3 size: 13 residues. Per germline, CDR1 SGHTA and CDR2 FQGNSA. The variable domain in full, with the rest retrieved from reference TRBV7-2 and TRBJ1-2, is GAGVSQSPSNKVTEKGKDVELRCDPISGHTALYWYRQSLGQGLEFLIYFQGNSAPDKSGLPSDRFSAERTGGSVSTLTIQRTQQEDSAVYLCASSVDSSYGYTFGSGTRLTVV.

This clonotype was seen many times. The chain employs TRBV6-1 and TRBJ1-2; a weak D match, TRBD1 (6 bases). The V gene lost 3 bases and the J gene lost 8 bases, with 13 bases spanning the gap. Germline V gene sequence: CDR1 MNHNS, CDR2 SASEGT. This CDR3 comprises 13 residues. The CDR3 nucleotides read TGTGCCAGCAGTGATATGGGGGCATTGGGCTACACCTTC. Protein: CASSDMGALGYTF.

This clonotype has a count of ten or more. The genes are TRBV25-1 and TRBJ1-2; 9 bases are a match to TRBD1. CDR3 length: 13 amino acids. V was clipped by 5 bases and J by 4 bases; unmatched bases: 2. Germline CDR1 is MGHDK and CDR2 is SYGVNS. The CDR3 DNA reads TGTGCCAGCAGTTCGACAGGGGGCTATGGCTACACCTTC. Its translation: CASSSTGGYGYTF.

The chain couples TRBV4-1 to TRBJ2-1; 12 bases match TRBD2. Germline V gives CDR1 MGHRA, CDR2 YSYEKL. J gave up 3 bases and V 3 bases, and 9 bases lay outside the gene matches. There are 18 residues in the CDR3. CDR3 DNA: TGCGCCAGCAGCCAGGCCCCCCCTAGCGGGGGGGTCTACAATGAGCAGTTCTTC. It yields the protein CASSQAPPSGGVYNEQFF.

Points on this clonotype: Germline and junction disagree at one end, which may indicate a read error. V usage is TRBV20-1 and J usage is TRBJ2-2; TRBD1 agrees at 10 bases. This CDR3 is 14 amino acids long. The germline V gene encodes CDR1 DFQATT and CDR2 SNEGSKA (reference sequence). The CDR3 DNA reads TGCCGTGCTGCGGCGGGACAGGGGACCGGGGAGCTGTTTTTT. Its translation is CRAAAGQGTGELFF.

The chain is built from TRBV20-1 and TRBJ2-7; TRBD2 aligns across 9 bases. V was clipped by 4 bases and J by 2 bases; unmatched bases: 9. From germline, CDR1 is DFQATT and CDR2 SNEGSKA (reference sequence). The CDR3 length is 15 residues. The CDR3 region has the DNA TGCAGTGCTAAGTTAGGGCCTAGCGGGACCTACGAGCAGTACTTC. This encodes CSAKLGPSGTYEQYF.